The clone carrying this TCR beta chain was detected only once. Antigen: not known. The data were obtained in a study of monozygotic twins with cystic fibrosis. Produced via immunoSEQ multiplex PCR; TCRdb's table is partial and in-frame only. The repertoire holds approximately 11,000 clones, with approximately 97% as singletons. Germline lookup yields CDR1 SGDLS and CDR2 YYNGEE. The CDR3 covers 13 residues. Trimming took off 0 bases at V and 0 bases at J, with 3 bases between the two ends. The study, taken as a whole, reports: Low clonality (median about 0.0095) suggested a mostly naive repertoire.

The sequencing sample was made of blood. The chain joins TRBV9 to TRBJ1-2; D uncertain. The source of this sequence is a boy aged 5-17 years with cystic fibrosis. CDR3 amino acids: CASSVDPNYGYTF. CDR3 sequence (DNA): TGTGCCAGCAGCGTAGATCCTAACTATGGCTACACCTTC.